The rows below give T cell receptor beta chains drawn from one sample of a study of cytomegalovirus exposure and HLA in healthy donors. Measured with immunoSEQ multiplex PCR; TCRdb has only the in-frame clones, and not every one. The top ten hold about 7% of the sample, which has roughly 150,000 clones, roughly 85% seen once. The material sequenced was PBMCs. The receptors stem from a man aged 40-55 years in good health and CMV-seropositive. Each CDR3 is given with its conserved first and last residue. The D gene is left open where the match is weak. Clone size is given for some rows only: seen once, a few or many times, or a class if the clone is expanded.

v_call,d_call,j_call,clone_size,cdr3_nt,cdr3_aa
TRBV28,.,TRBJ1-1,once,TGTGCCAGCAGCGTCAGGGGAACTGAAGCTTTCTTT,CASSVRGTEAFF
TRBV6-1,.,TRBJ1-2,.,TGTGCCAGCAGTCTAAGCCATTACCTCGAAGGCTACACCTTC,CASSLSHYLEGYTF
TRBV5-4,TRBD2,TRBJ2-4,.,TGTGCCAGCAGCTGGGGACTTGCGGGAGTGTCCGCCAAAAACATTCAGTACTTC,CASSWGLAGVSAKNIQYF
TRBV19,TRBD2,TRBJ2-1,few,TGTGCCACCGCGGGACTAGCAGCTTACAATGAGCAGTTCTTC,CATAGLAAYNEQFF
TRBV29-1,.,TRBJ1-3,.,TGCAGCGTTTCGAGGGTTGGGGGAAACACCATATATTTT,CSVSRVGGNTIYF
TRBV12-5,TRBD1,TRBJ1-2,.,TGTGCTAGTGGTTCGGGACAGGAGATGATCTATGGCTACACCTTC,CASGSGQEMIYGYTF
TRBV19,.,TRBJ1-4,.,TGTGCCAGCACCGGAAGGCGGGACGGACCTAATGAAAAACTGTTTTTT,CASTGRRDGPNEKLFF
TRBV7-9,TRBD1,TRBJ2-1,.,TGTGCCAGCAGCTCAAGGACAGGGAGAATTTACAATGAGCAGTTCTTC,CASSSRTGRIYNEQFF
TRBV7-9,TRBD1,TRBJ2-2,.,TGTGCCAGCAGCTCGACAGGGGGCACCGGGGAGCTGTTTTTT,CASSSTGGTGELFF
TRBV25-1,TRBD2,TRBJ2-5,.,TGTGCCAGCAGTGAATTCCAGCGGGAGAAGCAGTACTTC,CASSEFQREKQYF
TRBV7-2,TRBD1,TRBJ2-7,.,TGTGCCAGCAGCCGAGGCGGGGGGACAGGGGCCAACTACGAGCAGTACTTC,CASSRGGGTGANYEQYF
TRBV5-6,TRBD2,TRBJ2-1,once,TGTGCCAGCAGCTTGGTGGAGCGGGGAGATCTGCACAATGAGCAGTTCTTC,CASSLVERGDLHNEQFF
TRBV5-1,TRBD1,TRBJ1-1,.,TGCGCCAGCAGCTTGGGGACAGGAACTGAAGCTTTCTTT,CASSLGTGTEAFF
TRBV15,TRBD1,TRBJ2-7,.,TGTGCCACCAGCAGAGATCAGGCAGGGGGCGAGCAGTACTTC,CATSRDQAGGEQYF
TRBV6-1,TRBD1,TRBJ1-1,medium-sized,TGTGCCAGCAGTGAGGAGACAGGGGTCGGGACTGAAGCTTTCTTT,CASSEETGVGTEAFF
TRBV6-1,.,TRBJ2-1,.,TGTGCCAGCAGTGAGGCAGGGGCTTTCTATGAGCAGTTCTTC,CASSEAGAFYEQFF
TRBV29-1,TRBD1,TRBJ1-1,few,TGCAGCGTTACAGGGGTCCACACTGAAGCTTTCTTT,CSVTGVHTEAFF
TRBV28,.,TRBJ1-5,.,TGTGCCAGCAGTTTGGGCAGGGTCTATCAGCCCCAGCATTTT,CASSLGRVYQPQHF
TRBV15,TRBD2,TRBJ2-3,once,TGTGCCACCAGCGCAGCGGGAGTTGGCACAGATACGCAGTATTTT,CATSAAGVGTDTQYF
TRBV7-2,.,TRBJ1-4,.,TGTGCCAGCAGCTTAGGGTCGCACCTAGGAGGGGAAAAACTGTTTTTT,CASSLGSHLGGEKLFF
TRBV5-4,TRBD2,TRBJ2-1,.,TGTGCCAGCAGCTACCTAGAGAGAAGCGGGAGGGCCTCGCAGTTCTTC,CASSYLERSGRASQFF
TRBV7-2,.,TRBJ2-7,.,TGTGCCAGCAGCTTAGGGGGCTTGAACTACGAGCAGTACTTC,CASSLGGLNYEQYF
TRBV4-1,.,TRBJ1-2,once,TGCGCCAGCAGCCAGTATTCAGGGTTGGTTGGCGGTGGCTACACCTTC,CASSQYSGLVGGGYTF
TRBV27,TRBD2,TRBJ2-7,few,TGTGCCAGCAGTCCGGAACTAGCGGGAGTCGTGGACGAGCAGTACTTC,CASSPELAGVVDEQYF
TRBV10-1,TRBD2,TRBJ2-1,.,TGCGCCAGCAGTGGTAATGACGGGAGGGGGAATGAGCAGTTCTTC,CASSGNDGRGNEQFF
TRBV28,.,TRBJ1-2,.,TGTGCCAGCAGTTTGACCGGACAGTACTATGGCTACACCTTC,CASSLTGQYYGYTF
TRBV4-2,TRBD1,TRBJ1-1,.,TGTGCCAGCAGCCAGGATACAGGGGGCGGTGAAGCTTTCTTT,CASSQDTGGGEAFF
TRBV4-1,.,TRBJ1-6,.,TGCGCCAGCAGCCAAGACTCTAGAGCTGGGTTGGGTTCACCCCTCCACTTT,CASSQDSRAGLGSPLHF
TRBV28,TRBD1,TRBJ2-7,.,TGTGCCAGCAGCATCCTGGGGGACAGTTACTCCTACGAGCAGTACTTC,CASSILGDSYSYEQYF
TRBV28,TRBD1,TRBJ2-3,.,TGTGCCAGCAGGGGAACCAGGGGGCGAACAGATACGCAGTATTTT,CASRGTRGRTDTQYF
TRBV2,TRBD2,TRBJ2-7,.,TGTGCCAGCAGCCTACTAGCGAGAAGCTCCTACGAGCAGTACTTC,CASSLLARSSYEQYF
TRBV5-4,.,TRBJ1-3,.,TGTGCCAGCAGGCAGACAGGAGCCTACTCTGGAAACACCATATATTTT,CASRQTGAYSGNTIYF
TRBV28,.,TRBJ1-4,.,TGTGCCAGCACCCCGGGGACACCTAATGAAAAACTGTTTTTT,CASTPGTPNEKLFF